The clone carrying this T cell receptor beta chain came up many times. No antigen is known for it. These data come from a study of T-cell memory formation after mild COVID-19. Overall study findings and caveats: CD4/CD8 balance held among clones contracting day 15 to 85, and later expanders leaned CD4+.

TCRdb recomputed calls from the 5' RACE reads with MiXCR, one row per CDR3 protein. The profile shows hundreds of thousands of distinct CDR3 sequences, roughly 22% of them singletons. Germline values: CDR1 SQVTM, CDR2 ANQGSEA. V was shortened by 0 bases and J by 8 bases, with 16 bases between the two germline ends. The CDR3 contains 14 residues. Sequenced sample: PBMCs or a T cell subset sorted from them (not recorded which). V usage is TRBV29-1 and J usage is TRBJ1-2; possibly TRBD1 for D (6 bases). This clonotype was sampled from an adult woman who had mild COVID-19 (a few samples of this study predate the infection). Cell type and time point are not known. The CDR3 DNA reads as TGCAGCGTTGAAGACCGGATGGGGGCGTGGGGCTACACCTTC. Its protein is CSVEDRMGAWGYTF.